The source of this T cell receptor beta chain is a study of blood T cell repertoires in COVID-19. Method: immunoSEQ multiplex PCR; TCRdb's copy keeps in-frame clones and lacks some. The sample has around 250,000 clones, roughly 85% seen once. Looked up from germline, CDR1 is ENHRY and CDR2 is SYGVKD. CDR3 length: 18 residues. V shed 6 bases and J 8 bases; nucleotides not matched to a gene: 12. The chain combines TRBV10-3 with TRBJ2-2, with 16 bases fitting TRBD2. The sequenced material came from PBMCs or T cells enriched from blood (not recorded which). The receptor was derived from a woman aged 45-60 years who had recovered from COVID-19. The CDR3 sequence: CAIREPGLAGGSYGELFF. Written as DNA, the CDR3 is TGTGCCATCAGAGAACCGGGACTAGCGGGAGGGTCTTATGGGGAGCTGTTTTTT.